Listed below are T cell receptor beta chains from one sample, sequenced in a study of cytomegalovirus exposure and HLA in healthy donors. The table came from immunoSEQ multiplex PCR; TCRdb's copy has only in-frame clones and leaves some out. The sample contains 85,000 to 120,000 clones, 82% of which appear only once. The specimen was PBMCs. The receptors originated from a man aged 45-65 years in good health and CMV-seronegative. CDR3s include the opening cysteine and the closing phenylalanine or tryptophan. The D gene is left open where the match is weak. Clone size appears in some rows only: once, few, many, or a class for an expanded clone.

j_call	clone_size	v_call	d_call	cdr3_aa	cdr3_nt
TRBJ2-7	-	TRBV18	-	CASSRETGPYEQYF	TGTGCCAGCTCACGCGAGACAGGCCCCTACGAGCAGTACTTC
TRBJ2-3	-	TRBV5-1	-	CASSPGGEATDTQYF	TGCGCCAGCAGCCCAGGAGGGGAGGCTACAGATACGCAGTATTTT
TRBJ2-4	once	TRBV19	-	CASSIAGTRFQNIQYF	TGTGCCAGTAGTATAGCAGGGACACGCTTCCAAAACATTCAGTACTTC
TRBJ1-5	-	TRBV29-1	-	CSVEVSSNQPQHF	TGCAGCGTTGAAGTTAGTAGCAATCAGCCCCAGCATTTT
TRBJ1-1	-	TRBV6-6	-	CASSYLQGGANTEAFF	TGTGCCAGCAGTTACCTTCAAGGGGGGGCGAACACTGAAGCTTTCTTT
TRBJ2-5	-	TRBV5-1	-	CASSFSGAQETQYF	TGCGCCAGCAGCTTTTCAGGGGCCCAAGAGACCCAGTACTTC
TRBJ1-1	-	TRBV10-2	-	CASSLSPGTEAFF	TGCGCCAGCAGTTTGTCCCCGGGCACTGAAGCTTTCTTT
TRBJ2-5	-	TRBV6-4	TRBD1	CASSGQGGETQYF	TGTGCCAGCAGTGGACAGGGTGGGGAGACCCAGTACTTC
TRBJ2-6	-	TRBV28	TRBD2	CASVRTSGGTLSGANVLTF	TGTGCCAGCGTCCGAACTAGCGGGGGGACCCTCTCTGGGGCCAACGTCCTGACTTTC
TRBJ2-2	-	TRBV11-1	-	CASSLASTGELFF	TGTGCCAGCAGCTTAGCATCGACCGGGGAGCTGTTTTTT
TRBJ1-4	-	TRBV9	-	CASSVDRTTNEKLFF	TGTGCCAGCAGCGTAGACAGAACAACTAATGAAAAACTGTTTTTT
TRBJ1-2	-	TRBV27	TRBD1	CASRKTGTGYGYTF	TGTGCCAGCAGGAAAACCGGGACAGGATATGGCTACACCTTC
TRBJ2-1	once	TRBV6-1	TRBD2	CASRTSGDWAEQFF	TGTGCCAGCAGGACTAGCGGGGACTGGGCGGAGCAGTTCTTC
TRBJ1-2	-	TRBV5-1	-	CASSSRSGEGYGYTF	TGCGCCAGCAGCTCCCGCTCCGGGGAGGGCTATGGCTACACCTTC
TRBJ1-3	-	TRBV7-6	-	CASSVNWQGSSGNTIYF	TGTGCCAGCAGCGTCAACTGGCAGGGATCCTCTGGAAACACCATATATTTT
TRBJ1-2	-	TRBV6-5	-	CASMAWGANYGYTF	TGTGCCAGCATGGCCTGGGGAGCTAACTATGGCTACACCTTC
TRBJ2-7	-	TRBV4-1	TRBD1	CASSPDSPTTGDEQYF	TGCGCCAGCAGCCCAGACTCACCAACGACAGGGGACGAGCAGTACTTC
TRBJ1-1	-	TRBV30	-	CAWSGSPEAFF	TGTGCCTGGAGTGGCAGTCCTGAAGCTTTCTTT
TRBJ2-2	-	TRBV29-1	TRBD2	CSSRTSGVGELFF	TGCAGCTCCCGGACTAGCGGGGTCGGGGAGCTGTTTTTT
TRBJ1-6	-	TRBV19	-	CASSMRTYNSPLHF	TGTGCCAGTAGTATGAGAACGTATAATTCACCCCTCCACTTT
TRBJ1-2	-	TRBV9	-	CASSVARRQGPSNYGYTF	TGTGCCAGCAGCGTAGCTCGTAGGCAGGGCCCATCTAACTATGGCTACACCTTC
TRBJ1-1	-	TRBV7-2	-	CASSWMTVTMNTEAFF	TGTGCCAGCAGCTGGATGACAGTCACCATGAACACTGAAGCTTTCTTT
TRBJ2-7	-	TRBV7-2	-	CASSLGPGSYEQYF	TGTGCCAGCAGCTTAGGTCCAGGCTCCTACGAGCAGTACTTC
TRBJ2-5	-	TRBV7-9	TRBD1	CASSLGTGRTQYF	TGTGCCAGCAGCTTAGGGACAGGGAGGACCCAGTACTTC
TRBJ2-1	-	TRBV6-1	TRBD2	CASSMTSGDFNEQFF	TGTGCCAGCAGCATGACTAGCGGGGACTTCAATGAGCAGTTCTTC
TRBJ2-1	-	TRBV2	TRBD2	CASSEERGSSYNEQFF	TGTGCCAGCAGTGAGGAGCGGGGGAGCTCCTACAATGAGCAGTTCTTC
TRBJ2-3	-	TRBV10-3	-	CAISESIASTDTQYF	TGTGCCATCAGTGAGTCGATAGCTAGCACAGATACGCAGTATTTT
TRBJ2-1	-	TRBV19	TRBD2	CASSFAGLVGNEQFF	TGTGCCAGTAGTTTTGCGGGACTAGTAGGCAATGAGCAGTTCTTC
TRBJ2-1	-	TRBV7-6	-	CATLNFCSGTRPYNEQFF	TGTGCCACCTTAAATTTTTGTTCCGGGACAAGACCCTACAATGAGCAGTTCTTC
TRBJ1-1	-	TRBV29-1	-	CSVEARPNTEAFF	TGCAGCGTTGAAGCGAGGCCAAACACTGAAGCTTTCTTT
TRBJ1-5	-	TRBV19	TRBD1	CASSIGQGAQPQHF	TGTGCCAGTAGTATTGGACAGGGGGCTCAGCCCCAGCATTTT
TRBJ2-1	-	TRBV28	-	CASSAGSSYNEQFF	TGTGCCAGCTCCGCGGGGAGCTCCTACAATGAGCAGTTCTTC
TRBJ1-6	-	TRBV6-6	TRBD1	CASSYGGQGNSPLHF	TGTGCCAGCAGTTACGGGGGACAGGGGAATTCACCCCTCCACTTT
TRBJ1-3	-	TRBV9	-	CASGITPDSGNTIYF	TGTGCCAGCGGGATCACCCCTGACAGCGGAAACACCATATATTTT
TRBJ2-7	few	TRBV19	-	CASSIDRRSYEQYF	TGTGCCAGTAGTATAGATCGGCGGTCCTACGAGCAGTACTTC
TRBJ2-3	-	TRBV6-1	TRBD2	CAGGRSGGMDTQYF	TGTGCCGGGGGCCGGAGCGGGGGGATGGATACGCAGTATTTT
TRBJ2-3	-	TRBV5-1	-	CASSLGGPRTDTQYF	TGCGCCAGCAGCTTGGGGGGGCCCCGAACAGATACGCAGTATTTT
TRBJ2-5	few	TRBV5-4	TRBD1	CASSVRTGQETQYF	TGTGCCAGCTCCGTACGGACAGGCCAAGAGACCCAGTACTTC
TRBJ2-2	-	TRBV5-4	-	CASSIRGNTGELFF	TGTGCCAGCAGTATCAGGGGGAACACCGGGGAGCTGTTTTTT
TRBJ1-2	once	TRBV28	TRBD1	CASSSSGTGGLGSGYTF	TGTGCCAGCAGTTCCTCCGGGACAGGGGGCTTGGGGTCGGGCTACACCTTC
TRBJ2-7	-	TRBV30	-	CAWSVRGNEQYF	TGTGCCTGGAGTGTACGGGGGAACGAGCAGTACTTC
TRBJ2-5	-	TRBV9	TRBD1	CASSPRTGDETQYF	TGTGCCAGCAGCCCCCGGACAGGGGATGAGACCCAGTACTTC
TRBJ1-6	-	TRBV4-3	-	CASSQDLSRGAYNSPLHF	TGCGCCAGCAGCCAAGATCTTAGTAGGGGCGCCTATAATTCGCCCCTCCACTTT
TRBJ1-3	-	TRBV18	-	CASSPPTDGNTIYF	TGTGCCAGCTCACCACCGACAGATGGGAACACCATATATTTT
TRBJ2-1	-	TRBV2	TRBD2	CASSISTSGNEQFF	TGTGCCAGCAGTATTTCCACTAGCGGAAATGAGCAGTTCTTC
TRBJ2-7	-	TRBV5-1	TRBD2	CASSSIFAGGQDEQYF	TGCGCCAGCAGTTCGATTTTCGCGGGGGGGCAAGACGAGCAGTACTTC
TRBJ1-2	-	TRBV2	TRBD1	CASSPNRDRVGGYTF	TGTGCCAGCAGCCCGAACCGGGACAGGGTTGGTGGCTACACCTTC
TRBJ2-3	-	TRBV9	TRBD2	CASSVDGGAADTQYF	TGTGCCAGCAGCGTAGACGGGGGGGCAGCCGATACGCAGTATTTT